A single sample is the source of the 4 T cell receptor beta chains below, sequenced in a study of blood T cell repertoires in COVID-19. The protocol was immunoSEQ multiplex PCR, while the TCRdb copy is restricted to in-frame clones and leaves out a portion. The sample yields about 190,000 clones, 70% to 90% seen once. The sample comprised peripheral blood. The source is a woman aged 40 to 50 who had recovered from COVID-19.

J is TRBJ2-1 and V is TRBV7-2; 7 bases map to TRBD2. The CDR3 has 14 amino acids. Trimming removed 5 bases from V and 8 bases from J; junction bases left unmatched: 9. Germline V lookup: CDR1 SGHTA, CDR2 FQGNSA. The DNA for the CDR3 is TGTGCCAGCAGCCCTCGACTAGCATCTGATGAGCAGTTCTTC. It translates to CASSPRLASDEQFF. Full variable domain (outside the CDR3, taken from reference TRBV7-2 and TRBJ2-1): GAGVSQSPSNKVTEKGKDVELRCDPISGHTALYWYRQSLGQGLEFLIYFQGNSAPDKSGLPSDRFSAERTGGSVSTLTIQRTQQEDSAVYLCASSPRLASDEQFFGPGTRLTVL.

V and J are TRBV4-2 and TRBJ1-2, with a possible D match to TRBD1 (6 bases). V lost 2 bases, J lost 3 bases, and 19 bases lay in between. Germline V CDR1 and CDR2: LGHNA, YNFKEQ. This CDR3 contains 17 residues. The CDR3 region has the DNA TGTGCCAGCAGCCAACAGCGGGACACCGAAGGAGACTATGGCTACACCTTC. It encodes CASSQQRDTEGDYGYTF.

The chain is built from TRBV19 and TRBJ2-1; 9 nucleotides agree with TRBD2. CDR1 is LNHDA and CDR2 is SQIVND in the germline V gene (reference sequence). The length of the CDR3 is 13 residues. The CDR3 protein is CAASGIFYNEQFF. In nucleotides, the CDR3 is TGTGCGGCTAGCGGGATCTTCTACAATGAGCAGTTCTTC.

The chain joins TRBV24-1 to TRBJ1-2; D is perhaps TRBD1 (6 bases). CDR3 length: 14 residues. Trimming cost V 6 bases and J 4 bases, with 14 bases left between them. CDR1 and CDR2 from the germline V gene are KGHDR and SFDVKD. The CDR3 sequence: CATSRKGGSYGYTF. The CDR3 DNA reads TGTGCCACCAGTAGAAAAGGGGGAAGCTATGGCTACACCTTC.